Listed below are T cell receptor beta chains from one sample, sequenced in a study of cytomegalovirus exposure and HLA in healthy donors. Using immunoSEQ multiplex PCR, the repertoire was profiled, and TCRdb retains in-frame clones only, with some absent. The profile shows 150,000 or so clones, around 85% of them singletons. Specimen: PBMCs. Source of these receptors: a young man in good health and CMV-seropositive. Each CDR3 is given with its conserved first and last residue. The order of the fields is clone size, J gene, D gene, V gene, CDR3 DNA, CDR3 protein. A D gene is named only where the DNA matches it firmly. Clone size is shown for a subset of rows, as once, few, many or a class of expanded clone.

clone_size: NA; j_call: TRBJ2-5; d_call: TRBD2; v_call: TRBV9; cdr3_nt: TGTGCCAGCAGCGTAGCCGAGGGACTATGGGAGACCCAGTACTTC; cdr3_aa: CASSVAEGLWETQYF
clone_size: NA; j_call: TRBJ1-1; d_call: TRBD1; v_call: TRBV11-2; cdr3_nt: TGTGCCAGCAGCGCGGGACAGGCGAACACTGAAGCTTTCTTT; cdr3_aa: CASSAGQANTEAFF
clone_size: NA; j_call: TRBJ1-3; d_call: NA; v_call: TRBV18; cdr3_nt: TGTGCCAGCTCCGGCCGGGCAGGGATCTTTGGAAACACCATATATTTT; cdr3_aa: CASSGRAGIFGNTIYF
clone_size: NA; j_call: TRBJ2-1; d_call: TRBD1; v_call: TRBV7-9; cdr3_nt: TGTGCCAGCAGCCCAAGGGGACAGGGGACCTACAATGAGCAGTTCTTC; cdr3_aa: CASSPRGQGTYNEQFF
clone_size: NA; j_call: TRBJ2-1; d_call: NA; v_call: TRBV5-8; cdr3_nt: TGTGCCAGCAGCTTCGGGGGAGGCCCCTACAATGAGCAGTTCTTC; cdr3_aa: CASSFGGGPYNEQFF
clone_size: NA; j_call: TRBJ1-2; d_call: TRBD1; v_call: TRBV7-2; cdr3_nt: TGTGCCAGCAGCTCACGACAGGGGCCGGGGGTCGCTGGCTACACCTTC; cdr3_aa: CASSSRQGPGVAGYTF
clone_size: NA; j_call: TRBJ2-1; d_call: TRBD2; v_call: TRBV10-3; cdr3_nt: TGTGCCATCAGCCCCGGGACTACGGGTAGGAATGAGCAGTTCTTC; cdr3_aa: CAISPGTTGRNEQFF
clone_size: NA; j_call: TRBJ2-1; d_call: TRBD2; v_call: TRBV6-1; cdr3_nt: TGTGCCAGCAGTGAAACGCTAGCGGGGGCCAATGAGCAGTTCTTC; cdr3_aa: CASSETLAGANEQFF
clone_size: NA; j_call: TRBJ2-3; d_call: TRBD2; v_call: TRBV9; cdr3_nt: TGTGCCAGCAGCGTAATAGGGACTAGCGGGACAGATACGCAGTATTTT; cdr3_aa: CASSVIGTSGTDTQYF
clone_size: medium-sized; j_call: TRBJ1-1; d_call: NA; v_call: TRBV6-1; cdr3_nt: TGTGCCAGCAAGGGACATTTGAACACTGAAGCTTTCTTT; cdr3_aa: CASKGHLNTEAFF
clone_size: NA; j_call: TRBJ2-7; d_call: TRBD1; v_call: TRBV5-1; cdr3_nt: TGCGCCAGCAGAGCGGGACAGGGGAACGAGCAGTACTTC; cdr3_aa: CASRAGQGNEQYF
clone_size: NA; j_call: TRBJ1-2; d_call: NA; v_call: TRBV5-6; cdr3_nt: TGTGCCAGCAGCGGGGGCAGGACTTACTATGGCTACACCTTC; cdr3_aa: CASSGGRTYYGYTF
clone_size: NA; j_call: TRBJ2-7; d_call: NA; v_call: TRBV6-5; cdr3_nt: TGTGCCAGCAGTTACGGGGCTGCGTACGAGCAGTACTTC; cdr3_aa: CASSYGAAYEQYF
clone_size: NA; j_call: TRBJ2-3; d_call: NA; v_call: TRBV7-9; cdr3_nt: TGTGCCAGCAGCTTGTGGACAGAGACTCCCACAGATACGCAGTATTTT; cdr3_aa: CASSLWTETPTDTQYF
clone_size: NA; j_call: TRBJ2-1; d_call: TRBD1; v_call: TRBV27; cdr3_nt: TGTGCCAGCAGTCAGCGTCCGGACAGGATAAATGAGCAGTTCTTC; cdr3_aa: CASSQRPDRINEQFF
clone_size: NA; j_call: TRBJ1-1; d_call: TRBD1; v_call: TRBV4-3; cdr3_nt: TGCGCCAGCAGCCAAGAACTCGACAGGGTCGGGGTGAACACTGAAGCTTTCTTT; cdr3_aa: CASSQELDRVGVNTEAFF
clone_size: NA; j_call: TRBJ2-3; d_call: NA; v_call: TRBV18; cdr3_nt: TGTGCCAGCTCACCTCTGACAGAATCCACAGATACGCAGTATTTT; cdr3_aa: CASSPLTESTDTQYF
clone_size: NA; j_call: TRBJ2-7; d_call: TRBD2; v_call: TRBV27; cdr3_nt: TGTGCCAGCAGTGTGGGTCCTAGCGGGCCCTCCTACGAGCAGTACTTC; cdr3_aa: CASSVGPSGPSYEQYF
clone_size: once; j_call: TRBJ2-2; d_call: TRBD1; v_call: TRBV5-1; cdr3_nt: TGCGCCAGCAGCTGGGGGACAGACACCGGGGAGCTGTTTTTT; cdr3_aa: CASSWGTDTGELFF
clone_size: NA; j_call: TRBJ1-4; d_call: NA; v_call: TRBV27; cdr3_nt: TGTGCCAGCAGTCCAGCTATTCTCGGGGCAACTAATGAAAAACTGTTTTTT; cdr3_aa: CASSPAILGATNEKLFF
clone_size: NA; j_call: TRBJ2-1; d_call: NA; v_call: TRBV11-2; cdr3_nt: TGTGCCAGCAGCTTCGGGGGACCCTACAATGAGCAGTTCTTC; cdr3_aa: CASSFGGPYNEQFF
clone_size: NA; j_call: TRBJ2-1; d_call: TRBD2; v_call: TRBV29-1; cdr3_nt: TGCACCGGTAGCGGGGGGGTTGGTGAGCAGTTCTTC; cdr3_aa: CTGSGGVGEQFF
clone_size: NA; j_call: TRBJ2-7; d_call: NA; v_call: TRBV4-3; cdr3_nt: TGCGCCAGCAGCCAAGATCTCCGGACTCCTATCTCCTACGAGCAGTACTTC; cdr3_aa: CASSQDLRTPISYEQYF
clone_size: NA; j_call: TRBJ1-2; d_call: NA; v_call: TRBV2; cdr3_nt: TGTGCCAGCAGTACATTTGACATCACCGATGGCTACACCTTC; cdr3_aa: CASSTFDITDGYTF
clone_size: few; j_call: TRBJ2-1; d_call: NA; v_call: TRBV6-1; cdr3_nt: TGTGCCAGCACATTGTCAGGGGTCAATGAGCAGTTCTTC; cdr3_aa: CASTLSGVNEQFF
clone_size: once; j_call: TRBJ1-2; d_call: NA; v_call: TRBV7-9; cdr3_nt: TGTGCCAGCAGCTTAGAGGCGGCCTATGGCTACACCTTC; cdr3_aa: CASSLEAAYGYTF
clone_size: NA; j_call: TRBJ1-6; d_call: NA; v_call: TRBV5-5; cdr3_nt: TGTGCCAGCAGCCCAACAGGGCGGGCCTCACCCCTCCACTTT; cdr3_aa: CASSPTGRASPLHF
clone_size: NA; j_call: TRBJ2-7; d_call: TRBD1; v_call: TRBV29-1; cdr3_nt: TGCAGCGTTGTGAGACAGGGGACGTTCTACGAGCAGTACTTC; cdr3_aa: CSVVRQGTFYEQYF
clone_size: NA; j_call: TRBJ2-5; d_call: NA; v_call: TRBV18; cdr3_nt: TGTGCCAGCTCACCACGGGAGGATGGGTTGGAGACCCAGTACTTC; cdr3_aa: CASSPREDGLETQYF
clone_size: NA; j_call: TRBJ1-2; d_call: NA; v_call: TRBV2; cdr3_nt: TGTGCCAGCACCATAGAGACAGGTACCGGTTATGGCTACACCTTC; cdr3_aa: CASTIETGTGYGYTF
clone_size: NA; j_call: TRBJ1-1; d_call: TRBD1; v_call: TRBV25-1; cdr3_nt: TGTGCCAGCAGTGGAGAAGACAGGGCGAACACTGAAGCTTTCTTT; cdr3_aa: CASSGEDRANTEAFF
clone_size: NA; j_call: TRBJ2-6; d_call: NA; v_call: TRBV10-3; cdr3_nt: TGTGCCATCAGTGACGGGGGACAGCTAAGCTCTGGGGCCAACGTCCTGACTTTC; cdr3_aa: CAISDGGQLSSGANVLTF
clone_size: NA; j_call: TRBJ1-4; d_call: NA; v_call: TRBV5-1; cdr3_nt: TGCGCCAGCAGCTTGGCGCAGTTAAATAATGAAAAACTGTTTTTT; cdr3_aa: CASSLAQLNNEKLFF
clone_size: NA; j_call: TRBJ2-2; d_call: TRBD2; v_call: TRBV18; cdr3_nt: TGTGCCAGCTCACCTATGCCGGGGAGGGACACCGGGGAGCTGTTTTTT; cdr3_aa: CASSPMPGRDTGELFF
clone_size: NA; j_call: TRBJ1-4; d_call: NA; v_call: TRBV6-5; cdr3_nt: TGTGCCAGCAGTTACTCTCCGACAGGTCGCTATGAAAAACTGTTTTTT; cdr3_aa: CASSYSPTGRYEKLFF
clone_size: NA; j_call: TRBJ2-7; d_call: NA; v_call: TRBV30; cdr3_nt: TGTGCCTGGAGTGTCGGTTCGGGGATAGTTTACGAGCAGTACTTC; cdr3_aa: CAWSVGSGIVYEQYF
clone_size: NA; j_call: TRBJ1-4; d_call: TRBD1; v_call: TRBV5-1; cdr3_nt: TGCGCCAGCAGCCCTAGGGACAGGGGGCATGAAAAACTGTTTTTT; cdr3_aa: CASSPRDRGHEKLFF
clone_size: few; j_call: TRBJ2-7; d_call: NA; v_call: TRBV7-9; cdr3_nt: TGTGCCAGCAGCTTAGACGGCGAGCAGTACTTC; cdr3_aa: CASSLDGEQYF
clone_size: NA; j_call: TRBJ2-3; d_call: NA; v_call: TRBV5-1; cdr3_nt: TGCGCCAGCATGGAGGGGGCCCGGCGCACAGATACGCAGTATTTT; cdr3_aa: CASMEGARRTDTQYF
clone_size: NA; j_call: TRBJ1-1; d_call: NA; v_call: TRBV7-2; cdr3_nt: TGTGCCAGCAGCTTACAGGTAAACACTGAAGCTTTCTTT; cdr3_aa: CASSLQVNTEAFF
clone_size: once; j_call: TRBJ1-2; d_call: TRBD1; v_call: TRBV4-1; cdr3_nt: TGCGCCAGCAGCCCCGAGACAGGGAATGTGGTGGGTGGCTACACCTTC; cdr3_aa: CASSPETGNVVGGYTF
clone_size: NA; j_call: TRBJ1-5; d_call: NA; v_call: TRBV6-5; cdr3_nt: TGTGCCAGCGGCAGGGCCGACCAGCCCCAGCATTTT; cdr3_aa: CASGRADQPQHF
clone_size: NA; j_call: TRBJ2-2; d_call: TRBD2; v_call: TRBV9; cdr3_nt: TGTGCCAGCAGCACTAGCGGGGGGGCCGGGGCCGGGGAGCTGTTTTTT; cdr3_aa: CASSTSGGAGAGELFF
clone_size: once; j_call: TRBJ2-7; d_call: NA; v_call: TRBV7-9; cdr3_nt: TGTGCCAGCAGCTTGGGCCCCAGCTCCTACGAGCAGTACTTC; cdr3_aa: CASSLGPSSYEQYF
clone_size: NA; j_call: TRBJ1-6; d_call: TRBD1; v_call: TRBV14; cdr3_nt: TGTGCCAGCAGCCTAGGGACAGGGAATTCACCCCTCCACTTT; cdr3_aa: CASSLGTGNSPLHF
clone_size: NA; j_call: TRBJ2-5; d_call: NA; v_call: TRBV9; cdr3_nt: TGTGCCAGCAGCGTAGGTAACAGGGAATTGTACTTC; cdr3_aa: CASSVGNRELYF
clone_size: NA; j_call: TRBJ1-2; d_call: NA; v_call: TRBV29-1; cdr3_nt: TGCAGCGTTGAAGAAGCGAGACAGCCCTATGGCTACACCTTC; cdr3_aa: CSVEEARQPYGYTF
clone_size: NA; j_call: TRBJ1-1; d_call: NA; v_call: TRBV7-3; cdr3_nt: TGTGCCAGCAGCTTCGGGGGGCGGGCCACTGAAGCTTTCTTT; cdr3_aa: CASSFGGRATEAFF
clone_size: NA; j_call: TRBJ2-3; d_call: TRBD2; v_call: TRBV5-1; cdr3_nt: TGCGCCAGCAGAAGGGAGGGAGGCACAGATACGCAGTATTTT; cdr3_aa: CASRREGGTDTQYF
clone_size: NA; j_call: TRBJ2-1; d_call: TRBD2; v_call: TRBV18; cdr3_nt: TGTGCCAGCTCAGGATCCGAGCGGGGGAGCAACTACAATGAGCAGTTCTTC; cdr3_aa: CASSGSERGSNYNEQFF
clone_size: NA; j_call: TRBJ2-3; d_call: TRBD2; v_call: TRBV19; cdr3_nt: TGTGCCAGTAGTCCCGGACTAGCGGGCACAGATACGCAGTATTTT; cdr3_aa: CASSPGLAGTDTQYF
clone_size: NA; j_call: TRBJ1-2; d_call: NA; v_call: TRBV5-6; cdr3_nt: TGTGCCAGCAGCTCCTGGACAGCTAACTATGGCTACACCTTC; cdr3_aa: CASSSWTANYGYTF
clone_size: once; j_call: TRBJ1-1; d_call: NA; v_call: TRBV5-1; cdr3_nt: TGCGCCAGCAGCTTCGGAGGACTGAACACTGAAGCTTTCTTT; cdr3_aa: CASSFGGLNTEAFF
clone_size: few; j_call: TRBJ1-2; d_call: NA; v_call: TRBV5-6; cdr3_nt: TGTGCCAGCAGCTTGACAGCTTATGGCTACACCTTC; cdr3_aa: CASSLTAYGYTF
clone_size: NA; j_call: TRBJ1-1; d_call: NA; v_call: TRBV7-2; cdr3_nt: TGTGCCAGCAGCTTAGTTGCAGGGAGGGGGACTGAAGCTTTCTTT; cdr3_aa: CASSLVAGRGTEAFF
clone_size: NA; j_call: TRBJ2-7; d_call: TRBD1; v_call: TRBV5-6; cdr3_nt: TGTGCCAGCAGCGAAAACCCGACAGGGAACTACGAGCAGTACTTC; cdr3_aa: CASSENPTGNYEQYF
clone_size: NA; j_call: TRBJ2-5; d_call: TRBD2; v_call: TRBV7-7; cdr3_nt: TGTGCTAGCAGCTTATTCTTGGGACTAGCGGGGGATGGAACTCAAGAGACCCAGTACTTC; cdr3_aa: CASSLFLGLAGDGTQETQYF